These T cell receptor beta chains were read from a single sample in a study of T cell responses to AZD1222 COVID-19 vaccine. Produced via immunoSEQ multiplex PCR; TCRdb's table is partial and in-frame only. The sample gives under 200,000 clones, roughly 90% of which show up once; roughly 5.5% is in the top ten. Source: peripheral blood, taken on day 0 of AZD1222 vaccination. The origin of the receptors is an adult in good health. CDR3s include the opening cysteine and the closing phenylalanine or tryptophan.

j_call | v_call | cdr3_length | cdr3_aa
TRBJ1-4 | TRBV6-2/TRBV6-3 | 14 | CASSYRTLHGKLFF
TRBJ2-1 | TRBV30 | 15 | CAWSKLGAADNEQFF
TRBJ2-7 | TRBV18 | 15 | CASSWDSPGQEEQYF
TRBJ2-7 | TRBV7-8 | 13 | CASSWTGFNEQYF
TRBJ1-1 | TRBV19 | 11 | CASRQGGEAFF
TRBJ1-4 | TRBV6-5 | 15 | CASSLNRFTNEKLFF
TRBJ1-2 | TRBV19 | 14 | CASSITVQNYGYTF
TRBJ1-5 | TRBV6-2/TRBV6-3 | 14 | CASSYSSENQPQHF
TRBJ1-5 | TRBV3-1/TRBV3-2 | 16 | CASSQGSAGVNQPQHF
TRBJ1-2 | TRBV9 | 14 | CASSVGSGGGGYTF
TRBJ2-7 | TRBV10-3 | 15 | CAISENRGRMNEQYF
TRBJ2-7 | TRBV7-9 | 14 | CASSASGGSYEQYF
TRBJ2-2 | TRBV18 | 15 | CASSPGGANTGELFF
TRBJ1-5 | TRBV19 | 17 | CASSMGPYRGSNQPQHF
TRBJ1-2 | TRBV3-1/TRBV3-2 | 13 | CASSQRVGYGYTF
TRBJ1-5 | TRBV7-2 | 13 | CASSQRGYQPQHF
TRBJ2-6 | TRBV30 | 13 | CAWGTSGANVLTF
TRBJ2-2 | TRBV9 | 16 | CASSHTGGQDTGELFF
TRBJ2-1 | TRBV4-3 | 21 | CASSQDTGLAGNTYPYNEQFF
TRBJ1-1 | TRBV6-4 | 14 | CASSVEASTTEAFF
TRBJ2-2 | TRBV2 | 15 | CATTWDRGGTGELFF
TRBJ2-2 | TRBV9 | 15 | CASSFTGSGTGELFF
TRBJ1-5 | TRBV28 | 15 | CASSIPTGGNQPQHF
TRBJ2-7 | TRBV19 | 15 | CASSIDVHVSYEQYF
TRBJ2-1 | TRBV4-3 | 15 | CASSQKGTSAVEQFF
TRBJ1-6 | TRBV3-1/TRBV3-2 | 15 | CASSQDVGSGSPLHF
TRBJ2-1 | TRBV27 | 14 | CASSPRTSPNEQFF
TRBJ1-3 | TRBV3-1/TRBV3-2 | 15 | CASSQAGGRGNTIYF
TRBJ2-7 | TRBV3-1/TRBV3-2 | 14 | CASSPTSRDYEQYF
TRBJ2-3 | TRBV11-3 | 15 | CASSPGGGSTDTQYF
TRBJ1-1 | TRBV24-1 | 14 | CATSDGTENTEAFF
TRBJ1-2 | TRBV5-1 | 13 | CASSRDSESRYTF
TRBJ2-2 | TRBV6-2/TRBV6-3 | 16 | CASSKPGRTNTGELFF
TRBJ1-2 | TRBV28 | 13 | CASSFDRVYGYTF
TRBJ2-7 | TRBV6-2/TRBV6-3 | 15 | CASSYRGEQSYEQYF
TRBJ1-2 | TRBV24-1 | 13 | CATSDTANYGYTF
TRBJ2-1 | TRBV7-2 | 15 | CASSFDRDNYNEQFF